This TCR beta chain was identified in a study of shared clonotypes between healthy human individuals. Study at large: CD4 naive and CD4 memory each took three plates per donor, while CD8 naive took two and CD8 memory one.

Trimming took 11 bases from V and 1 from J, leaving 15 bases between them. The CDR3 has 13 residues. Germline V gene data show CDR1 as MNHNS and CDR2 as SASEGT. The protocol was immunoSEQ multiplex PCR, while the TCRdb copy is restricted to in-frame clones and leaves out a portion. Seen here are a few million clones, 90% to 95% observed once, and the top ten hold roughly 0.36%. The source is a man younger than 35 in good health. Some clones in this sample may be carry-over from other donors' samples. The sample taken for sequencing was naive CD4+ T cells from PBMCs. As for subset: CD45RA+ positively selected. The rearrangement uses TRBV6-1 and TRBJ2-7; D possibly matches TRBD1 or TRBD2 (5 bases each). The CDR3 DNA reads TGTGCCGGGACCGGGCAGGGTTCCTACGAGCAGTACTTC. This translates into CAGTGQGSYEQYF.